The 3 T cell receptor beta chains below come from one sample, sequenced in a study of shared clonotypes between healthy human individuals. Clones were sequenced by immunoSEQ multiplex PCR, and TCRdb holds only the in-frame ones, with some missing. Among approximately 2,000,000 clones listed, roughly 90% were seen once. Input material: naive CD4+ T cells from PBMCs. Subset denoted: CD45RA+ positively selected. The receptors derive from a man aged 18 to 30 in good health. Some clones in this sample may be carry-over from other donors' samples.

This chain links TRBV6-5 with TRBJ2-1; 10 positions agree with TRBD2. The CDR3 consists of 16 residues. With V trimmed by 2 bases and J by 4 bases, 5 bases remained unmatched. Germline CDR1 reads MNHEY; CDR2 reads SVGAGI. CDR3 sequence reads: CASSYRLSGRYNEQFF. As DNA, the CDR3 is TGTGCCAGCAGTTACCGTCTTAGCGGGAGGTACAATGAGCAGTTCTTC.

V and J are TRBV28 and TRBJ1-1, with D perhaps TRBD1 (6 bases). Germline loops: CDR1 MDHEN, CDR2 SYDVKM. CDR3 size: 15 residues. The ends were cut back, 6 bases at V and 1 base at J, with 15 bases in the middle. CDR3 protein: CASRDLQGWNTEAFF. DNA of the CDR3: TGTGCCAGCAGGGACCTACAGGGATGGAACACTGAAGCTTTCTTT.

V and J are TRBV7-2 and TRBJ2-5, with D unclear. This CDR3 is built from 15 residues. Germline lookup yields CDR1 SGHTA and CDR2 FQGNSA. V was shortened by 5 bases and J by 7 bases, with 20 bases between the two germline ends. CDR3 residues: CASSTLPGPSGTQYF. The CDR3 region has the DNA TGTGCCAGCAGCACCCTACCGGGTCCTTCAGGGACCCAGTACTTC.